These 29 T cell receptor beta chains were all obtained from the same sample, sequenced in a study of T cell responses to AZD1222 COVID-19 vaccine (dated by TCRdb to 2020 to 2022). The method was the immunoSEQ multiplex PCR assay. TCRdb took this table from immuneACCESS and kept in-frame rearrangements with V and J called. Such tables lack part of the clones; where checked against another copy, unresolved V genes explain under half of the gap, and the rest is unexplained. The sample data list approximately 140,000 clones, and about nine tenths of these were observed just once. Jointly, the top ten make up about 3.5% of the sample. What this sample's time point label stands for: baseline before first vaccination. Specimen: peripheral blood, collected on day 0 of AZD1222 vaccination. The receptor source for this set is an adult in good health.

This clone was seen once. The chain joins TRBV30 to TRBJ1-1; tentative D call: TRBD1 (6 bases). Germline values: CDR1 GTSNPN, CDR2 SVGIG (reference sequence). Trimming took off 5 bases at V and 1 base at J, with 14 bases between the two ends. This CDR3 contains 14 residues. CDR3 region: CAWGRTVRNTEAFF. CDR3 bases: TGTGCCTGGGGACGGACAGTGAGGAACACTGAAGCTTTCTTT.

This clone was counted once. CDR3 DNA sequence: TGTGCCAGCTCACCAAAACAGGACACTGAAGCTTTCTTT. It yields the protein CASSPKQDTEAFF. The chain recombines TRBV18 with TRBJ1-1; D may be TRBD1 (5 bases). Germline CDR1 reads KGHSH; CDR2 reads LQKENI. The V and J ends lost 2 bases and 3 bases respectively, with 7 bases between them. The CDR3 loop spans 13 amino acids. Using reference TRBV18 and TRBJ1-1 for the parts outside the CDR3, the full variable domain is NAGVMQNPRHLVRRRGQEARLRCSPMKGHSHVYWYRQLPEEGLKFMVYLQKENIIDESGMPKERFSAEFPKEGPSILRIQQVVRGDSAAYFCASSPKQDTEAFFGQGTRLTVV.

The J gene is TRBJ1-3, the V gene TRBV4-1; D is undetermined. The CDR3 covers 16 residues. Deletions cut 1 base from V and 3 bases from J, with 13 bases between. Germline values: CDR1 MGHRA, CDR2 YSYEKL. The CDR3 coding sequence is TGCGCCAGCAGCCAAGGACCGCTCGAGGTTGGAAACACCATATATTTT. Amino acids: CASSQGPLEVGNTIYF.

CDR3 bases: TGTGCCAGCAGCGTAGGGTCCCGGGCCACTAATGAAAAACTGTTTTTT. It encodes CASSVGSRATNEKLFF. The chain combines TRBV9 with TRBJ1-4; D ambiguous. CDR1 is SGDLS, CDR2 YYNGEE, per germline. V lost 0 bases to trimming and J lost 2 bases, with 11 bases between them. This CDR3 has 16 amino acids.

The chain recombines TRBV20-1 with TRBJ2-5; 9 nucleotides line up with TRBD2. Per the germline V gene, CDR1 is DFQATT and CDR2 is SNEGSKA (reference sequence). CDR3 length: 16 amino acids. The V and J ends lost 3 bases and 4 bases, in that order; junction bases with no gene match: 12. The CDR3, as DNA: TGCAGTGCTAGTGACTTCGGTGGGCGGGGGGGAGAGACCCAGTACTTC. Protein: CSASDFGGRGGETQYF.

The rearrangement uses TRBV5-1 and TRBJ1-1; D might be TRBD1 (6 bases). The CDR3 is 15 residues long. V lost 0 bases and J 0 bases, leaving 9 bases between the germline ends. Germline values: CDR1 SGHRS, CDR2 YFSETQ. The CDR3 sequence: CASSLGDRLNTEAFF. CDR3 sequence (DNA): TGCGCCAGCAGCTTGGGAGACAGGTTGAACACTGAAGCTTTCTTT.

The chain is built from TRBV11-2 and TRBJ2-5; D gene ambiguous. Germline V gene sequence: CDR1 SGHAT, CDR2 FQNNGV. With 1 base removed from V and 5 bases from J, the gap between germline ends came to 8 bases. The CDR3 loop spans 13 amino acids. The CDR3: CASSLAYGETQYF. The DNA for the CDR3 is TGTGCCAGCAGCTTAGCGTACGGGGAGACCCAGTACTTC.

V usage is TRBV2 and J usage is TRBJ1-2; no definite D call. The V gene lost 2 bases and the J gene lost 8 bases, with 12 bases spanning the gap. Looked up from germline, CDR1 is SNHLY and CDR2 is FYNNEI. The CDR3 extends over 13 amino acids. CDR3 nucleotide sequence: TGTGCCAGCAGTGAAAGGGTCCACGGGGGCTACACCTTC. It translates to CASSERVHGGYTF.

In DNA form, the CDR3 reads TGTGCCAGCACGACTAGCGGGACCGGAGAGACCCAGTACTTC. Translation: CASTTSGTGETQYF. V gene TRBV6-5 combines with J gene TRBJ2-5, with 11 bases fitting TRBD2. The CDR3 sequence is 14 residues long. In germline, CDR1 is MNHEY, CDR2 SVGAGI. J was trimmed by 4 bases and V by 7 bases; bases with no gene match: 5.

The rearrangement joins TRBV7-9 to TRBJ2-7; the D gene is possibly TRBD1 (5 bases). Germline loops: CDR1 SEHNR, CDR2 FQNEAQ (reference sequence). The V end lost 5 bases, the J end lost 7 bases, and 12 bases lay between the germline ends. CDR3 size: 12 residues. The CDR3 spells CASSLQGGEQYF. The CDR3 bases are TGTGCCAGCAGCCTTCAGGGTGGGGAGCAGTACTTC.

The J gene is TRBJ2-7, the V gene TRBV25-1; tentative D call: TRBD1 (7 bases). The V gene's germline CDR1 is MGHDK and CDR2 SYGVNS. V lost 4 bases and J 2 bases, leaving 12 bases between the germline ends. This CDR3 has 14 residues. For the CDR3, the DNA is TGTGCCAGCAGTGGGGCGGGACAGCCCTACGAGCAGTACTTC. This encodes CASSGAGQPYEQYF.

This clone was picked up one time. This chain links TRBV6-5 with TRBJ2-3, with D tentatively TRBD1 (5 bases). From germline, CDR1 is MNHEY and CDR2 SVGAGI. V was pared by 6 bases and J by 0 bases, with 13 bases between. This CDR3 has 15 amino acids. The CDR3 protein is CASSALTVSTDTQYF. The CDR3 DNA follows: TGTGCCAGCAGCGCCCTGACAGTAAGCACAGATACGCAGTATTTT.

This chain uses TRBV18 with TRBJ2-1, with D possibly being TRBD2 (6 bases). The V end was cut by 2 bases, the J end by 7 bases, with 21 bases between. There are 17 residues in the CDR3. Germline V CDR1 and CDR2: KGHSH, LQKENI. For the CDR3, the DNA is TGTGCCAGCTCACCAGGATTATTTCCCGGGAGAAGGAATGAGCAGTTCTTC. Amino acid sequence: CASSPGLFPGRRNEQFF. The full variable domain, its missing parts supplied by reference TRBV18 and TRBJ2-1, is NAGVMQNPRHLVRRRGQEARLRCSPMKGHSHVYWYRQLPEEGLKFMVYLQKENIIDESGMPKERFSAEFPKEGPSILRIQQVVRGDSAAYFCASSPGLFPGRRNEQFFGPGTRLTVL.

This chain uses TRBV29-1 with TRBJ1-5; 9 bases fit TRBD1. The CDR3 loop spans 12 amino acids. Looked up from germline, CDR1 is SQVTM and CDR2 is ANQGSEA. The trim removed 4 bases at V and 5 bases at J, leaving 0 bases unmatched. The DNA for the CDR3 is TGCAGCGTTGGACAGGGGGATCAGCCCCAGCATTTT. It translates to CSVGQGDQPQHF.

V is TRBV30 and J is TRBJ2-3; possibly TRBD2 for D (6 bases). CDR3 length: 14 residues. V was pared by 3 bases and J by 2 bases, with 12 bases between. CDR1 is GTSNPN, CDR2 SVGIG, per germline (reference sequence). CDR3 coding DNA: TGTGCCTGGAGAAGCGGGTTGCACACAGATACGCAGTATTTT. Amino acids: CAWRSGLHTDTQYF.

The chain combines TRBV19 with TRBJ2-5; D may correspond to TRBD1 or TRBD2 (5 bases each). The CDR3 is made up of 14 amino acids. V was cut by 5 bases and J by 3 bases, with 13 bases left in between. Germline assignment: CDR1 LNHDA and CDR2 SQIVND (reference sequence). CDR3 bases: TGTGCCAGTAGTTCCTACCAGGGAGAAGAGACCCAGTACTTC. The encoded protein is CASSSYQGEETQYF.

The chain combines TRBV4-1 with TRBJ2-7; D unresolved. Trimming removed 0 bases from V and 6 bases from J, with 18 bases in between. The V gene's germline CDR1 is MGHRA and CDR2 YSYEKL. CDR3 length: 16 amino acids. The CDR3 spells CASSQETTEWMGEQYF. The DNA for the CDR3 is TGCGCCAGCAGCCAAGAAACCACGGAGTGGATGGGCGAGCAGTACTTC.

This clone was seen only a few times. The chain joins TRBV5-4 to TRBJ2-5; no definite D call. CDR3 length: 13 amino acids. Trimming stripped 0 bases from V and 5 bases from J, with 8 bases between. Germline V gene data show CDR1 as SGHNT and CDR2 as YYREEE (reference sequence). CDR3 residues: CASSLVPIETQYF. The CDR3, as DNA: TGTGCCAGCAGCTTGGTCCCGATCGAGACCCAGTACTTC.

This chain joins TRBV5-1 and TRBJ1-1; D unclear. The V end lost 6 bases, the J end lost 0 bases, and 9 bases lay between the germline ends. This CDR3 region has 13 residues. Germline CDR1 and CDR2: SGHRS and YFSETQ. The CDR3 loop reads CASNRDMNTEAFF. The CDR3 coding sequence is TGCGCCAGCAACAGAGACATGAACACTGAAGCTTTCTTT.

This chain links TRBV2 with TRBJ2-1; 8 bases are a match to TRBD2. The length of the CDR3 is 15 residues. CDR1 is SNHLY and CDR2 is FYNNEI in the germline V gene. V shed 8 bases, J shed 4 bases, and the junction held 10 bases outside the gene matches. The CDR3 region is CASPKGLAGYNEQFF. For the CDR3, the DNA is TGTGCCAGCCCTAAAGGGCTAGCGGGTTACAATGAGCAGTTCTTC.

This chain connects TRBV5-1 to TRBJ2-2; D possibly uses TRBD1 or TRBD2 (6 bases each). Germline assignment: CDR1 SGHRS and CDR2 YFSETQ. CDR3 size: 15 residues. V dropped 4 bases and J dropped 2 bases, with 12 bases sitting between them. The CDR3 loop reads CASSGGGRNTGELFF. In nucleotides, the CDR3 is TGCGCCAGCAGCGGAGGGGGGCGCAACACCGGGGAGCTGTTTTTT. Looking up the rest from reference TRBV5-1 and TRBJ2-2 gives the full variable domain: KAGVTQTPRYLIKTRGQQVTLSCSPISGHRSVSWYQQTPGQGLQFLFEYFSETQRNKGNFPGRFSGRQFSNSRSEMNVSTLELGDSALYLCASSGGGRNTGELFFGEGSRLTVL.

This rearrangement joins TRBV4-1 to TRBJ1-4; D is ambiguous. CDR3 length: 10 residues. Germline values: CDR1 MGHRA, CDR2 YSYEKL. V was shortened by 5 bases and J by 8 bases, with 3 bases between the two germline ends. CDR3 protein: CASSGEKLFF. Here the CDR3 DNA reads TGCGCCAGCAGCGGAGAAAAACTGTTTTTT.

CDR3 sequence: CASSWTGVAETQYF. The CDR3 DNA follows: TGTGCCAGCAGTTGGACAGGGGTCGCAGAGACCCAGTACTTC. This sequence joins TRBV27 and TRBJ2-5, with 9 bases aligning to TRBD1. V was pared by 4 bases and J by 4 bases, with 4 bases of the junction left unmatched. The CDR3 consists of 14 residues. In germline, CDR1 is MNHEY, CDR2 SMNVEV (reference sequence).

CDR3 protein: CASSDRLNTEAFF. For the CDR3, the DNA is TGTGCCAGCAGCGACAGGTTGAACACTGAAGCTTTCTTT. The chain recombines TRBV2 with TRBJ1-1; possibly TRBD1 for D (6 bases). Trimming cost V 6 bases and J 0 bases, with 8 bases left between them. This CDR3 is built from 13 residues. The germline gives CDR1 SNHLY, CDR2 FYNNEI. The whole variable domain, filled in from reference TRBV2 and TRBJ1-1, reads EPEVTQTPSHQVTQMGQEVILRCVPISNHLYFYWYRQILGQKVEFLVSFYNNEISEKSEIFDDQFSVERPDGSNFTLKIRSTKLEDSAMYFCASSDRLNTEAFFGQGTRLTVV.

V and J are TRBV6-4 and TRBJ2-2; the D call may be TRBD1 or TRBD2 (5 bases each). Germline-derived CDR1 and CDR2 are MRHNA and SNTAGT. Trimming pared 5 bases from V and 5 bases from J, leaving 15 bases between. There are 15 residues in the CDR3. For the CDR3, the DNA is TGTGCCAGCAGTCTTCGGGACGCAGGGACCGGGGAGCTGTTTTTT. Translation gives CASSLRDAGTGELFF.

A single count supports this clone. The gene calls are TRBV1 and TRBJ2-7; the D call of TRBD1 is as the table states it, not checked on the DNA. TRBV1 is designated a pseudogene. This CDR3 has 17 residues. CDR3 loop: CTSSQDHGIPLLYEQYF. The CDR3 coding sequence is TGCACCAGCAGCCAAGATCATGGCATCCCCCTCCTTTACGAGCAGTACTTC.

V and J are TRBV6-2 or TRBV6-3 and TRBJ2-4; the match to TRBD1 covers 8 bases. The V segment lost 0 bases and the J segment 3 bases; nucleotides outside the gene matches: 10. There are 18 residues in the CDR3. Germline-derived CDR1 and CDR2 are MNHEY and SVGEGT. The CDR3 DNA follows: TGTGCCAGCAGTTACTCCAATGGACAGGGCCTTCTCAAAAACATTCAGTACTTC. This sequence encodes CASSYSNGQGLLKNIQYF.

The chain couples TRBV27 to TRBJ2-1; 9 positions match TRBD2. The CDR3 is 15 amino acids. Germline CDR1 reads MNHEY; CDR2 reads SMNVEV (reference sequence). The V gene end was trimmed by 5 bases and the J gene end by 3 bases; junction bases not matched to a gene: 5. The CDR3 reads CASSPTTSGYNEQFF. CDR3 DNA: TGTGCCAGCAGTCCGACGACTAGCGGCTACAATGAGCAGTTCTTC.

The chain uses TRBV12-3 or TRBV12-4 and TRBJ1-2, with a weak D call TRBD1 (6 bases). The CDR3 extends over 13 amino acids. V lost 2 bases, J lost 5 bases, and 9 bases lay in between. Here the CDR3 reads CASSLSRGYGYTF. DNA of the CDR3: TGTGCCAGCAGTTTAAGCAGGGGTTATGGCTACACCTTC.